The next 9 T cell receptor beta chains were all read from a single sample in a study of CD8+CD57+ T cells in acquired aplastic anemia. Patients included in sequencing had previously demonstrated CD8+CD57+ cell expansion by flow cytometry. Profiling of TCR beta VDJ combinations and CDR3 sequences used genomic DNA as template. TCRdb fed the reads into MiXCR, producing one record per CDR3 protein. The sample consists of about 260,000 distinct CDR3 sequences, around 82% of them appearing once. Sequenced sample: sorted CD4+, CD8+, or CD8+CD57+ T cells (not recorded which) from PBMCs. The receptors shown here come from a human donor with aplastic anemia.

The V call is TRBV18, the J call TRBJ1-2, with unresolved D. The CDR3 totals 15 residues. The germline V gene encodes CDR1 KGHSH and CDR2 LQKENI. V dropped 0 bases and J dropped 5 bases, with 13 bases sitting between them. DNA of the CDR3: TGTGCCAGCTCACCACCCGGCAGGCCGAGTTATGGCTACACCTTC. It encodes CASSPPGRPSYGYTF.

In the case of this clonotype: At one of its ends the junction is not consistent with the germline gene, which may arise from a read error. This chain joins TRBV7-2 and TRBJ2-2; the D gene is possibly TRBD2 (6 bases). CDR1 and CDR2 (germline): SGHTA, FQGNSA. This CDR3 has 12 amino acids. The CDR3 is CASSLVRGEVFF. CDR3 sequence (DNA): TGTGCCAGCAGCTTAGTGCGAGGGGAGGTGTTTTTT.

As regards this clonotype: Because the CDR3 is missing its conserved closing phenylalanine or tryptophan, this is likely a read error. Because the CDR3's place on the DNA is in doubt, the DNA is left out and the CDR3 is given as listed by TCRdb. The V call is TRBV7-3, the J call TRBJ2-3; the listed D gene, TRBD2, was not tested against the DNA. A total of 13 residues make up the CDR3, ends included. Germline V gene lookup returns CDR1 SGHTA and CDR2 FQGTGA. The CDR3 region is CASASGANAVEHL.

The chain couples TRBV7-9 to TRBJ2-3; TRBD1 might be the D (5 bases). Deletions cut 5 bases from V and 6 bases from J, with 9 bases between. Germline lookup yields CDR1 SEHNR and CDR2 FQNEAQ (reference sequence). This CDR3 comprises 12 residues. The CDR3 spells CASSAAGDTQYF. In nucleotides, the CDR3 is TGTGCCAGCAGCGCCGCAGGGGATACGCAGTATTTT.

The chain is built from TRBV2 and TRBJ2-1; D could derive from TRBD1 or TRBD2 (6 bases each). Germline V gene data show CDR1 as SNHLY and CDR2 as FYNNEI. Trimming left V 8 bases short and J 12 bases short, with 29 bases between. CDR3 size: 16 residues. CDR3 in DNA: TGTGCCAGCGGGGACGGGGGCGGAAATGCGCAGTATTTGCAGTTCTTC. As protein: CASGDGGGNAQYLQFF.

The chain couples TRBV7-6 to TRBJ1-1; D remains ambiguous. The length of the CDR3 is 15 residues. V was shortened by 2 bases and J by 14 bases, with 24 bases between the two germline ends. Germline lookup yields CDR1 SGHVS and CDR2 FNYEAQ. The DNA for the CDR3 is TGTGCCAGCAGCTTACTTCCGAGCGCCAACAATGAGCAGTTCTTT. Residues: CASSLLPSANNEQFF.

This clonotype has a handful of counts. V and J are TRBV5-1 and TRBJ2-7; TRBD2 is a possible D gene (6 bases). With 8 bases removed from V and 3 bases from J, the gap between germline ends came to 18 bases. The CDR3 runs 14 residues. Looked up from germline, CDR1 is SGHRS and CDR2 is YFSETQ. The CDR3 region is CASSLPGEIYEQYF. CDR3 sequence (DNA): TGCGCCAGTAGCCTTCCGGGAGAGATCTACGAGCAGTACTTC.

The chain has TRBV7-9 and TRBJ1-2; TRBD1 is a possible D gene (5 bases). Germline lookup yields CDR1 SEHNR and CDR2 FQNEAQ (reference sequence). The CDR3 has 15 amino acids. The germline V and J ends were trimmed by 1 base and 6 bases, with 15 bases remaining between them. CDR3 residues: CASSLEWGDPNGYTF. The CDR3 nucleotides read TGTGCCAGCAGCTTAGAATGGGGGGATCCGAATGGCTACACCTTC.

This clonotype was seen a few times. The rearrangement joins TRBV7-2 to TRBJ2-2; D uncertain. This CDR3 comprises 15 residues. Germline assignment: CDR1 SGHTA and CDR2 FQGNSA. With 4 bases removed from V and 5 bases from J, the gap between germline ends came to 14 bases. CDR3 sequence reads: CASSWRALSTGELFF. The CDR3 region has the DNA TGTGCCAGCAGCTGGCGCGCCTTATCGACCGGGGAGCTGTTTTTT.